This T cell receptor (beta chain) was identified during a study of control samples from healthy donors and cancer patients (dated by TCRdb to 2018 to 2020). Receptors were amplified or captured by the immunoSEQ multiplex PCR assay. Entries here come from immuneACCESS through TCRdb and include only in-frame sequences with V and J called. Some clones fail to appear in such tables; in the studies checked, an unresolved V gene covers under half of the shortfall, and the cause of the remainder is unknown. The sample records 80,000 to 85,000 clones, roughly 90% of which are singletons. Around 6% of the sample is taken by the ten largest. As for this clone: Its binding antigen is unknown. No much larger clone is present one base from it, and per-base qualities are unavailable.

The CDR3 contains 13 residues, cysteine and phenylalanine counted. Only the CDR3 part of the read is kept: 39 bases, read in frame from the first base. Deletion took 9 bases off V and 5 bases off J, with a span of 15 bases between the germline ends. Reading the germline V gene gives CDR1 KGHDR and CDR2 SFDVKD. This receptor chain uses TRBV24-1 and TRBJ1-1; the D gene is perhaps TRBD1, from 6 matching bases. The TCR sequence derives from a woman aged 45-59 years in good health. The specimen sequenced was blood. The CDR3 loop reads CATRGGADTEAFF. The nucleotides read TGTGCCACCCGGGGGGGCGCGGATACTGAAGCTTTCTTT.